The rows below give T cell receptor beta chains drawn from one sample of a study of post-analysis software for immune sequencing data. TCRdb redid the calling of the PCR reads with MiXCR, one entry per CDR3 protein. The table shows some 450,000 distinct CDR3 sequences, with roughly 45% occurring only once. Sequenced sample: blood. Receptors were obtained from a girl aged 5 to 17 with multiple sclerosis. Both conserved end residues are part of each CDR3. D genes are given only for firm matches. Size tells how often a clone was seen (once, few, many) or the class of an expanded clone, and some rows leave it out.

clone_size: NA
j_call: TRBJ1-1
v_call: TRBV25-1
d_call: NA
cdr3_aa: CASSEFDTHGTEAFF
cdr3_nt: TGTGCCAGCAGTGAATTTGACACTCACGGCACTGAAGCTTTCTTT

clone_size: NA
j_call: TRBJ2-3
v_call: TRBV4-1
d_call: NA
cdr3_aa: CASSQTTGVLGTDTQYF
cdr3_nt: TGCGCCAGCAGCCAGACCACGGGAGTGTTAGGCACAGATACGCAGTATTTT

clone_size: NA
j_call: TRBJ2-1
v_call: TRBV5-6
d_call: NA
cdr3_aa: CASSTDSNEQFF
cdr3_nt: TGTGCCAGCAGCACTGACTCAAATGAGCAGTTCTTC

clone_size: few
j_call: TRBJ2-1
v_call: TRBV3-1
d_call: TRBD2
cdr3_aa: CASSQDRISGALRQFF
cdr3_nt: TGTGCCAGCAGCCAAGACAGGATAAGCGGGGCGCTACGGCAGTTCTTC

clone_size: NA
j_call: TRBJ2-2
v_call: TRBV20-1
d_call: NA
cdr3_aa: CSARLRARELFF
cdr3_nt: TGCAGTGCTAGACTGCGGGCGCGGGAGCTGTTTTTT

clone_size: NA
j_call: TRBJ1-6
v_call: TRBV6-5
d_call: NA
cdr3_aa: CASSYSRGPGNSPLHF
cdr3_nt: TGTGCCAGCAGTTACTCGAGGGGCCCGGGAAATTCACCCCTCCACTTT

clone_size: NA
j_call: TRBJ2-1
v_call: TRBV28
d_call: NA
cdr3_aa: CASSLAHEQFF
cdr3_nt: TGTGCCAGCAGTCTAGCACATGAGCAGTTCTTC

clone_size: few
j_call: TRBJ2-3
v_call: TRBV29-1
d_call: NA
cdr3_aa: CSARRADPTDTQYF
cdr3_nt: TGCAGCGCCCGCAGGGCAGACCCCACAGATACGCAGTATTTT

clone_size: once
j_call: TRBJ2-1
v_call: TRBV5-1
d_call: TRBD2
cdr3_aa: CASSSMGCLAGAGDEQFF
cdr3_nt: TGCGCCAGCAGCTCGATGGGGTGCCTAGCGGGTGCTGGGGATGAGCAGTTCTTC

clone_size: NA
j_call: TRBJ1-5
v_call: TRBV12-3/TRBV12-4
d_call: NA
cdr3_aa: CASSFRRHNQPQHF
cdr3_nt: TGTGCCAGCAGTTTTCGCCGGCATAATCAGCCCCAGCATTTT

clone_size: few
j_call: TRBJ2-3
v_call: TRBV6-5
d_call: NA
cdr3_aa: CASSRTTYRTDTQYF
cdr3_nt: TGTGCCAGCAGCCGGACAACTTATCGCACAGATACGCAGTATTTT

clone_size: few
j_call: TRBJ2-1
v_call: TRBV7-3
d_call: NA
cdr3_aa: CASSSHHPAQGLSYNEQFF
cdr3_nt: TGTGCCAGCAGCTCGCACCACCCTGCGCAGGGACTTTCCTACAATGAGCAGTTCTTC

clone_size: NA
j_call: TRBJ1-2
v_call: TRBV4-1
d_call: NA
cdr3_aa: CASSQPPGGSRFYGYTF
cdr3_nt: TGCGCCAGCAGCCAACCACCAGGAGGCTCCCGCTTTTATGGCTACACCTTC

clone_size: NA
j_call: TRBJ1-1
v_call: TRBV6-1
d_call: NA
cdr3_aa: CASRKTGTEAFF
cdr3_nt: TGTGCCAGCAGAAAGACCGGGACCGAAGCTTTCTTT

clone_size: NA
j_call: TRBJ2-2
v_call: TRBV4-3
d_call: NA
cdr3_aa: CASSQEFTNTGELFF
cdr3_nt: TGCGCCAGCAGCCAGGAATTTACGAACACCGGGGAGCTGTTTTTT

clone_size: NA
j_call: TRBJ2-3
v_call: TRBV9
d_call: TRBD2
cdr3_aa: CASSPLAGSSTDTQYF
cdr3_nt: TGTGCCAGCAGCCCCCTAGCGGGATCAAGCACAGATACGCAGTATTTT

clone_size: few
j_call: TRBJ2-7
v_call: TRBV27
d_call: TRBD2
cdr3_aa: CASRRGLVYEQYF
cdr3_nt: TGTGCCAGCAGGCGGGGACTAGTCTACGAGCAGTACTTC

clone_size: NA
j_call: TRBJ2-7
v_call: TRBV20-1
d_call: NA
cdr3_aa: CSAPMRSGASSYEQYF
cdr3_nt: TGCAGTGCTCCAATGAGGTCCGGTGCGAGCTCCTACGAGCAGTACTTC

clone_size: few
j_call: TRBJ2-3
v_call: TRBV3-1
d_call: NA
cdr3_aa: CASSQDFGGSSDTQYF
cdr3_nt: TGTGCCAGCAGCCAAGATTTTGGGGGTAGCTCAGATACGCAGTATTTT

clone_size: NA
j_call: TRBJ2-1
v_call: TRBV7-9
d_call: NA
cdr3_aa: CASSLASGGTDYNEQFF
cdr3_nt: TGTGCCAGCAGCTTAGCCTCCGGGGGGACAGACTACAATGAGCAGTTCTTC

clone_size: few
j_call: TRBJ1-2
v_call: TRBV5-1
d_call: NA
cdr3_aa: CATGTEYGYTF
cdr3_nt: TGCGCCACTGGGACGGAGTATGGCTACACCTTC

clone_size: NA
j_call: TRBJ2-5
v_call: TRBV7-2
d_call: TRBD2
cdr3_aa: CASSLDPSGRAPYF
cdr3_nt: TGTGCCAGCAGCTTAGATCCTAGCGGGAGGGCCCCGTACTTC

clone_size: NA
j_call: TRBJ2-7
v_call: TRBV20-1
d_call: TRBD2
cdr3_aa: CSAFRAGRGYEQYF
cdr3_nt: TGCAGTGCTTTTAGAGCGGGACGGGGCTACGAGCAGTACTTC

clone_size: NA
j_call: TRBJ2-1
v_call: TRBV27
d_call: TRBD2
cdr3_aa: CASSLIAGDRSYEQFF
cdr3_nt: TGTGCCAGCAGTTTAATAGCGGGAGATAGGTCGTATGAGCAGTTCTTC

clone_size: NA
j_call: TRBJ2-1
v_call: TRBV12-3/TRBV12-4
d_call: TRBD2
cdr3_aa: CASSQTLPGLAGAANEQFF
cdr3_nt: TGTGCCAGCAGCCAAACGTTGCCGGGACTAGCGGGAGCAGCCAATGAGCAGTTCTTC

clone_size: NA
j_call: TRBJ2-5
v_call: TRBV5-5
d_call: NA
cdr3_aa: CASSPRITETQYF
cdr3_nt: TGTGCCAGCAGCCCCCGCATCACAGAGACCCAGTACTTC

clone_size: NA
j_call: TRBJ2-5
v_call: TRBV28
d_call: TRBD1
cdr3_aa: CASSLRDRGLVEQYF
cdr3_nt: TGTGCCAGCAGTTTGCGGGACAGGGGCCTGGTGGAGCAGTACTTC

clone_size: many
j_call: TRBJ2-1
v_call: TRBV25-1
d_call: TRBD2
cdr3_aa: CASTPLAGADNEQFF
cdr3_nt: TGTGCCAGCACCCCACTAGCGGGAGCGGACAATGAGCAGTTCTTC